The 25 T cell receptor beta chains listed next were all sequenced from one sample in a study of T cells after yellow fever vaccination (dated by TCRdb to 2018 to 2020). What the treatment or condition label conveys for this sample: live attenuated yellow fever vaccine strain. Libraries were made using 5' RACE. Sequencing instrument: Illumina NovaSeq 6000. TCRdb reanalyzed the raw reads on its own, using fastp at Q25 for trimming and MiXCR for clone calling, and kept in-frame beta chains. Entries are consolidated by CDR3 protein sequence, retaining the most common genes and DNA. Present in this sample are a few hundred thousand distinct CDR3 sequences, about 5.2% of which were seen just once. Less than 3.5% of the sample goes to the ten largest clones. This specimen was CD4+ T cells sorted from PBMCs, taken on the day of the yellow fever booster vaccination. The receptors shown here come from a man younger than 35 who received the YFV17D yellow fever vaccine.

This clonotype was seen repeatedly, ten times or more. The chain employs TRBV7-2 and TRBJ2-3, with D possibly TRBD2 on 5 matching bases. The V end lost 8 bases, the J end lost 4 bases, and 13 bases lay between the germline ends. From germline, CDR1 is SGHTA and CDR2 FQGNSA. The CDR3 loop spans 13 amino acids. CDR3 protein: CASAAHGADTQYF. For the CDR3, the DNA is TGTGCCAGCGCCGCACACGGGGCAGATACGCAGTATTTT.

This clonotype was observed a few times. The chain uses TRBV7-6 and TRBJ1-2; perhaps TRBD1 as D (5 bases). The CDR3 loop spans 14 amino acids. Trimming removed 5 bases at V and 8 bases at J, with 18 bases between. Germline values: CDR1 SGHVS, CDR2 FNYEAQ. The DNA of the CDR3 is TGTGCCAGCAGCCCCACCGCCTCGGGGGACGGCTACACCTTC. It codes for CASSPTASGDGYTF.

This clonotype appeared a few times. V is TRBV6-2 or TRBV6-3 and J is TRBJ2-1, with TRBD2 identical over 15 bases. CDR3 length: 18 amino acids. V dropped 7 bases and J dropped 0; count of bases not matched to a gene: 7. Looked up from germline, CDR1 is MNHEY and CDR2 is SVGEGT. The CDR3 DNA reads TGTGCCAGCATCTTGGGACTAGCGGGGGGTGGCTCCTACAATGAGCAGTTCTTC. Translated, it gives CASILGLAGGGSYNEQFF.

The genes are TRBV11-2 and TRBJ2-5, with D possibly being TRBD2 (6 bases). The CDR3 spans 15 residues. CDR1 and CDR2 from the germline V gene are SGHAT and FQNNGV. The V and J ends lost 7 bases and 5 bases respectively, with 20 bases between them. The CDR3 spells CASNRGTPGRETQYF. The CDR3 DNA reads as TGTGCCAGCAACCGGGGGACCCCGGGACGGGAGACCCAGTACTTC.

This clonotype has a count of ten or more. The V gene is TRBV20-1, the J gene TRBJ1-1; no firm D call. The V gene lost 6 bases and the J gene lost 8 bases, with 16 bases spanning the gap. This CDR3 spans 12 amino acids. Germline-derived CDR1 and CDR2 are DFQATT and SNEGSKA (reference sequence). The DNA for the CDR3 is TGCAGTGCCCCCCCGCCCCGGGTGGAAGCTTTCTTT. Its protein is CSAPPPRVEAFF.

The chain carries TRBV7-2 and TRBJ1-2; D remains unclear. Germline-derived CDR1 and CDR2 are SGHTA and FQGNSA. The CDR3 covers 12 residues. V shed 2 bases and J shed 8 bases, with 9 bases lying between them. This CDR3 reads CASSLSGWGYTF. The CDR3 coding sequence is TGTGCCAGCAGCTTAAGTGGCTGGGGCTACACCTTC. The full variable domain, completed using reference TRBV7-2 and TRBJ1-2, is GAGVSQSPSNKVTEKGKDVELRCDPISGHTALYWYRQSLGQGLEFLIYFQGNSAPDKSGLPSDRFSAERTGGSVSTLTIQRTQQEDSAVYLCASSLSGWGYTFGSGTRLTVV.

This rearrangement joins TRBV7-2 to TRBJ2-2, with 9 bases that match TRBD2. Per germline, CDR1 SGHTA and CDR2 FQGNSA. CDR3 size: 15 residues. V shed 1 base and J 7 bases; nucleotides not matched to a gene: 4. CDR3 region: CASSLVPAGGGELFF. The CDR3 DNA reads TGTGCCAGCAGCTTAGTTCCAGCGGGGGGCGGGGAGCTGTTTTTT.

This clonotype was recorded many times. The chain links TRBV20-1 to TRBJ2-7; no firm D call. V lost 5 bases and J lost 3, with 14 bases in between. The CDR3 is 13 amino acids. In germline, CDR1 is DFQATT, CDR2 SNEGSKA (reference sequence). The CDR3 region has the DNA TGCAGTGCTGGCAGGCGAGAGCTCTACGAGCAGTACTTC. This sequence encodes CSAGRRELYEQYF.

This clonotype was found a few times. The rearrangement links TRBV10-3 to TRBJ2-5; D unresolved. Germline V CDR1 and CDR2: ENHRY, SYGVKD. The CDR3 extends over 14 amino acids. Trimming took 3 bases from V and 1 from J, leaving 9 bases between them. The CDR3 bases are TGTGCCATCAGTGACATCCGGATCCAAGAGACCCAGTACTTC. Translated: CAISDIRIQETQYF.

This clonotype was detected many times. The gene calls are TRBV7-9 and TRBJ1-4; 7 nucleotides align to TRBD1. Trimming removed 6 bases from V and 4 bases from J; junction bases left unmatched: 5. The CDR3 is 14 amino acids. CDR1 is SEHNR, CDR2 FQNEAQ, per germline (reference sequence). The CDR3 bases are TGTGCCAGCAGAGATAACAGGGGTAATGAAAAACTGTTTTTT. Residues: CASRDNRGNEKLFF.

This chain connects TRBV7-2 to TRBJ2-3, with no clear D. The CDR3 extends over 14 amino acids. The V end was cut by 5 bases, the J end by 6 bases, with 15 bases between. Looked up from germline, CDR1 is SGHTA and CDR2 is FQGNSA. The CDR3 DNA sequence: TGTGCCAGCAGCCCCTCCCCCCGTAGGGATACGCAGTATTTT. Translation gives CASSPSPRRDTQYF.

This chain joins TRBV5-5 and TRBJ1-2; 8 bases map to TRBD1. Germline values: CDR1 SGHKS, CDR2 YYEKEE (reference sequence). J lost 13 bases, V lost 4 bases, and 12 bases had no gene match. This CDR3 is built from 13 residues. The CDR3 DNA follows: TGTGCCAGCAGCGGGGGACAGGCCGTCCCCGGCACCTTC. Translation: CASSGGQAVPGTF.

The V gene is TRBV18, the J gene TRBJ2-1, with D unclear. The CDR3 has 12 residues. Germline V lookup: CDR1 KGHSH, CDR2 LQKENI. V was cut by 4 bases and J by 9 bases, with 10 bases left in between. CDR3 nucleotide sequence: TGTGCCAGCTCACTCGAAAGGGTTGAGCAGTTCTTC. It codes for CASSLERVEQFF. Combining the CDR3 with reference TRBV18 and TRBJ2-1 gives the whole variable domain NAGVMQNPRHLVRRRGQEARLRCSPMKGHSHVYWYRQLPEEGLKFMVYLQKENIIDESGMPKERFSAEFPKEGPSILRIQQVVRGDSAAYFCASSLERVEQFFGPGTRLTVL.

This clonotype was seen at least ten times. The chain is built from TRBV5-6 and TRBJ2-7; no firm D call. The CDR3 extends over 17 amino acids. CDR1 SGHDT and CDR2 YYEEEE come from the germline V gene. V shed 0 bases and J shed 2 bases, with 18 bases lying between them. In DNA form, the CDR3 reads TGTGCCAGCAGCTTGGCAGGTCCATCCCCGACCCCCTACGAGCAGTACTTC. Translated, it gives CASSLAGPSPTPYEQYF.

The chain is built from TRBV19 and TRBJ2-5; D remains ambiguous. Germline CDR1 LNHDA, CDR2 SQIVND (reference sequence). This CDR3 has 14 residues. V lost 0 bases and J lost 2, with 7 bases in between. Here the CDR3 reads CASSIEREQETQYF. The CDR3 nucleotides are TGTGCCAGTAGTATAGAGCGCGAACAAGAGACCCAGTACTTC.

Ten or more counts support this clonotype. V is TRBV19 and J is TRBJ1-6, with D possibly TRBD1 on 6 matching bases. Germline V lookup: CDR1 LNHDA, CDR2 SQIVND (reference sequence). The CDR3 is made up of 13 amino acids. V lost 11 bases to trimming and J lost 6 bases, with 14 bases between them. The DNA of the CDR3 is TGTGCCGTCGGGGACATCCTTAATTCACCCCTCCACTTT. Protein: CAVGDILNSPLHF.

This clonotype was detected only a few times. This rearrangement joins TRBV10-3 to TRBJ1-1; D not resolved. The V gene's germline CDR1 is ENHRY and CDR2 SYGVKD. CDR3 length: 14 amino acids. V shed 0 bases and J shed 3 bases, with 8 bases lying between them. The chain's CDR3 is CAISESGIDTEAFF. Written as DNA, the CDR3 is TGTGCCATCAGTGAGTCCGGGATCGACACTGAAGCTTTCTTT.

This clonotype was seen a few times. The chain uses TRBV20-1 and TRBJ2-7; 11 bases agree with TRBD1. CDR3 length equals 13 residues. Germline V gives CDR1 DFQATT, CDR2 SNEGSKA (reference sequence). The V gene end was trimmed by 6 bases and the J gene end by 4 bases; junction bases not matched to a gene: 5. Here the CDR3 reads CSATGTGGYEQYV. CDR3 nucleotides: TGCAGTGCCACCGGGACAGGGGGATACGAGCAGTACGTC.

In its sample, this clonotype was seen many times. This chain links TRBV19 with TRBJ1-2, with no clear D. The V gene's germline CDR1 is LNHDA and CDR2 SQIVND (reference sequence). This CDR3 contains 13 residues. Deletions cut 3 bases from V and 6 bases from J, with 11 bases between. CDR3 coding DNA: TGTGCCAGTAGTATGGTCCCGGTACATGGCTACACCTTC. It translates to CASSMVPVHGYTF.

This rearrangement joins TRBV20-1 to TRBJ2-1; possible D gene TRBD2, 7 bases. There are 15 residues in the CDR3. Trimming cost V 5 bases and J 4 bases, with 18 bases left between them. Germline CDR1 and CDR2: DFQATT and SNEGSKA (reference sequence). The DNA for the CDR3 is TGCAGTGCTCCCGGGGGGCAGGGGATTTACAATGAGCAGTTCTTC. Amino acids: CSAPGGQGIYNEQFF.

This clonotype was counted a few times. The DNA for the CDR3 is TGTGCCAGCAGTATCGTCCTTAGCAGCACTGAAGCTTTCTTT. Protein: CASSIVLSSTEAFF. This sequence joins TRBV6-2 or TRBV6-3 and TRBJ1-1; D is unclear. Trimming removed 5 bases at V and 4 bases at J, with 14 bases between. The V gene's germline CDR1 is MNHEY and CDR2 SVGEGT. The CDR3 is 14 amino acids.

The chain joins TRBV5-1 to TRBJ1-4; 10 bases agree with TRBD1. CDR1 is SGHRS, CDR2 YFSETQ, per germline. This CDR3 comprises 14 residues. J gave up 7 bases and V 3 bases, and 3 bases lay outside the gene matches. The CDR3 loop is CASSWDRGGEKLFF. The CDR3 DNA sequence: TGCGCCAGCAGCTGGGACAGGGGCGGTGAAAAACTGTTTTTT. The variable domain in full, with the rest retrieved from reference TRBV5-1 and TRBJ1-4, is KAGVTQTPRYLIKTRGQQVTLSCSPISGHRSVSWYQQTPGQGLQFLFEYFSETQRNKGNFPGRFSGRQFSNSRSEMNVSTLELGDSALYLCASSWDRGGEKLFFGSGTQLSVL.

V gene TRBV20-1 combines with J gene TRBJ1-4; D gene uncertain. Germline V CDR1 and CDR2: DFQATT, SNEGSKA (reference sequence). The CDR3 is 13 amino acids. V was clipped by 4 bases and J by 7 bases, with 13 bases between them. CDR3 residues: CSAKGRTSEKLFF. CDR3 DNA sequence: TGCAGTGCTAAGGGCAGGACGAGTGAAAAACTGTTTTTT.

In this sample, this clonotype turned up many times. The genes are TRBV7-2 and TRBJ1-1; D call uncertain. There are 16 residues in the CDR3. Trimming removed 1 base from V and 0 bases from J, with 12 bases in between. Germline CDR1 reads SGHTA; CDR2 reads FQGNSA. CDR3 DNA sequence: TGTGCCAGCAGCTTAGGGGGTGCGGGCATGAACACTGAAGCTTTCTTT. Residues: CASSLGGAGMNTEAFF.

The rearrangement links TRBV6-2 or TRBV6-3 to TRBJ2-7; TRBD1 might be the D (6 bases). The germline V and J ends were trimmed by 5 bases and 3 bases, with 8 bases remaining between them. This CDR3 spans 12 amino acids. The germline gives CDR1 MNHEY, CDR2 SVGEGT. CDR3 nucleotide sequence: TGTGCCAGCAGTAACAGGGACTACGAGCAGTACGTC. Amino acid sequence: CASSNRDYEQYV.